This record looks at one T cell receptor beta chain sequence and its context. The antigen is undetermined. The V end was cut by 6 bases, the J end by 1 base, with 10 bases between. This CDR3 spans 14 amino acids. The germline gives CDR1 KGHSH, CDR2 LQKENI. This sample is drawn from a study of multiple sclerosis patients with progressive multifocal leukoencephalopathy. General observations from the study: Preferential TRBV-TRBJ pairings or common gene usage were not detected at PML.

TCRdb's table, derived via immunoSEQ multiplex PCR, lists solely in-frame clones and lacks some. The sample lists 25,000 to 35,000 clones; roughly 87% were seen once. Noted time point: time of PML onset. The source is a human donor with progressive multifocal leukoencephalopathy. V and J are TRBV18 and TRBJ1-5; no clear D. This specimen consisted of PBMCs, obtained from a patient treated with natalizumab. The CDR3 spells CASSLQRSNQPQHF. In DNA form, the CDR3 reads TGTGCCAGCTCCCTCCAGCGGAGCAATCAGCCCCAGCATTTT.